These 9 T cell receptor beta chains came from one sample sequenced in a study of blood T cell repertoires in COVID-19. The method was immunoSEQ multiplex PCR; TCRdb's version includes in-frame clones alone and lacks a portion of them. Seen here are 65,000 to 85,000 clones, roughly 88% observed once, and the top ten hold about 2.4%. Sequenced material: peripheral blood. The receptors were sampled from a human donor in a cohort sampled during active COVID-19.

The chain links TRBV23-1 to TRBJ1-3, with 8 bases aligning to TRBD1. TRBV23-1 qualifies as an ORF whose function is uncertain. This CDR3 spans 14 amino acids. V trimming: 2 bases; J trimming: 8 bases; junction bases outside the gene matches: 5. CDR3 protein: CASSQADRAHTIYF. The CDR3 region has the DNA TGCGCCAGCAGTCAAGCGGACAGGGCGCACACCATATATTTT.

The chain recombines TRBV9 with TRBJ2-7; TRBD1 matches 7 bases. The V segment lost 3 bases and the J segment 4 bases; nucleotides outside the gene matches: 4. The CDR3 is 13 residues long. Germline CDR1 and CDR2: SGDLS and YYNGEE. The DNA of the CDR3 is TGTGCCAGCAGCGCTAAACAGGGGTACGAGCAGTACTTC. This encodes CASSAKQGYEQYF. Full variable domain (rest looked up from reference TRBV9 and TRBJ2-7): DSGVTQTPKHLITATGQRVTLRCSPRSGDLSVYWYQQSLDQGLQFLIQYYNGEERAKGNILERFSAQQFPDLHSELNLSSLELGDSALYFCASSAKQGYEQYFGPGTRLTVT.

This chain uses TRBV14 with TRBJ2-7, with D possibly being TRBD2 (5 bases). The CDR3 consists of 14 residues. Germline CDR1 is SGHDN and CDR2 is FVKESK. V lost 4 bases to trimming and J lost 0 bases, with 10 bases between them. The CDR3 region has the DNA TGTGCCAGCAGCCCTAGCACAGTCTCCTACGAGCAGTACTTC. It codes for CASSPSTVSYEQYF.

The CDR3 DNA is TGTGCAAGTCGCTCCCAAATACCTAGCGGCTCCCATGGCAGCACAGATACGCAGTATTTT. Its protein is CASRSQIPSGSHGSTDTQYF. This chain links TRBV12-2 with TRBJ2-3; the table's D call of TRBD2 was not tested on the DNA. TRBV12-2 is a recognized pseudogene. This CDR3 spans 20 amino acids.

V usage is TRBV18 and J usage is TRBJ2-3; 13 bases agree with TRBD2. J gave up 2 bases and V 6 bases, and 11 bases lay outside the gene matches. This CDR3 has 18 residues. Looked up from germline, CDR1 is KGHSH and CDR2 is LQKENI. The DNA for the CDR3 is TGTGCCAGCTCGCCGAATTCGACTAGCGGGGGGAACACAGATACGCAGTATTTT. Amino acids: CASSPNSTSGGNTDTQYF.

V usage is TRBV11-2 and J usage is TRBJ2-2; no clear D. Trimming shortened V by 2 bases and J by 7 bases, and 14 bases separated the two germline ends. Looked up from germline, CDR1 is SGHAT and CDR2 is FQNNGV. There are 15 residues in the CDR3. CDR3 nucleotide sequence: TGTGCCAGCAGCTTACGTGTGGGCCCGAGCGGGGAGCTGTTTTTT. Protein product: CASSLRVGPSGELFF.

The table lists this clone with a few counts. The CDR3 nucleotides read TGTGCCAGTAGTAACTTTCGGACAGTTACGAATAGCAATCAGCCCCAGCATTTT. This encodes CASSNFRTVTNSNQPQHF. The chain has TRBV19 and TRBJ1-5; possibly TRBD1 for D (6 bases). The V and J ends lost 4 bases and 0 bases respectively, with 19 bases between them. Germline V lookup: CDR1 LNHDA, CDR2 SQIVND (reference sequence). The CDR3 contains 18 residues.

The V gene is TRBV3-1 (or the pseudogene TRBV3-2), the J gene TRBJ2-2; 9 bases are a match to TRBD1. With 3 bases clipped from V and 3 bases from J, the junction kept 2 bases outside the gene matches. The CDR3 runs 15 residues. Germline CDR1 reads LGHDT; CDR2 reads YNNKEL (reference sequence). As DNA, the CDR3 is TGTGCCAGCAGCCAGGGACAGGGTGACACCGGGGAGCTGTTTTTT. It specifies CASSQGQGDTGELFF.

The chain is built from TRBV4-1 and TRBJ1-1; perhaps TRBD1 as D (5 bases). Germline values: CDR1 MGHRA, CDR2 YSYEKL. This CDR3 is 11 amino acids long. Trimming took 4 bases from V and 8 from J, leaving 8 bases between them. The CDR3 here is CASSLDSEAFF. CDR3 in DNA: TGCGCCAGCAGCCTTGACAGCGAAGCTTTCTTT.